This section outlines one T cell receptor (beta chain) sequence together with its context. No antigen is known for it. The sample comes from a study of T cell responses to AZD1222 COVID-19 vaccine. Study findings and constraints: The donor group comprised mostly white British people and more females; the analysis possibly underestimated clonal diversity.

Profiling relied on immunoSEQ multiplex PCR, and the TCRdb table lists in-frame clones only, not all of them. This table holds roughly 160,000 clones, about 92% found once. Germline CDR1 and CDR2: SNHLY and FYNNEI. The ends were cut back, 6 bases at V and 0 bases at J, with 9 bases in the middle. This CDR3 spans 13 amino acids. This TCR was recovered from an adult in good health. The chain employs TRBV2 and TRBJ2-7, with D perhaps given as TRBD1 or TRBD2 (5 bases each). The sequences come from peripheral blood, collected on day 0 of AZD1222 vaccination. The DNA of the CDR3 is TGTGCCAGCAGCCGGGACCTCTCCTACGAGCAGTACTTC. Translation gives CASSRDLSYEQYF.